This T cell receptor (beta chain) appears in the sequencing data of a study of technical replicates of blood from a few donors. The trim removed 0 bases at V and 4 bases at J, leaving 2 bases unmatched. The CDR3 runs 16 residues. The germline V gene encodes CDR1 SGHRS and CDR2 YFSETQ. Measured with immunoSEQ multiplex PCR; TCRdb has only the in-frame clones, and not every one. The repertoire holds over 30,000 clones, with roughly 92% as singletons. The clonotype comes from a human donor in good health. Some clones in this sample may be carry-over from other donors' samples. What was sequenced was PBMCs. The genes are TRBV5-1 and TRBJ2-2; 11 bases agree with TRBD2. The CDR3 coding sequence is TGCGCCAGCAGCTTGGTGCTAGCGGGAGGCACCGGGGAGCTGTTTTTT. It encodes CASSLVLAGGTGELFF.